These 29 T cell receptor beta chains were all obtained from the same sample, sequenced in a study of blood T cell repertoires in COVID-19. Using immunoSEQ multiplex PCR, the repertoire was profiled, and TCRdb retains in-frame clones only, with some absent. The profile shows about 220,000 clones, around nine tenths of them singletons. Sequences were obtained from peripheral blood. The receptors shown here come from a man aged 35 to 55 with acute or convalescent COVID-19.

With regard to this clone: A junction boundary mismatches the germline segment, possibly from a read error. J is TRBJ1-1 and V is TRBV7-6, with a tentative D call TRBD1 (6 bases). This CDR3 has 14 residues. Germline V gives CDR1 SGHVS, CDR2 FNYEAQ. In DNA, the CDR3 is TGCGCCAGCAGCTTTCAGGACAGGAACACTGAAGCTTTCTTT. Its protein is CASSFQDRNTEAFF.

The rearrangement uses TRBV7-8 and TRBJ2-3, with 9 bases matching TRBD2. This CDR3 is built from 16 residues. CDR1 and CDR2 from the germline V gene are SGHVS and FQNEAQ. V was pared by 1 base and J by 5 bases, with 7 bases of the junction left unmatched. CDR3 protein: CASSLEGGRALDTQYF. CDR3 bases: TGTGCCAGCAGCTTAGAGGGCGGGAGGGCCTTAGATACGCAGTATTTT. Full variable domain (missing parts from reference TRBV7-8 and TRBJ2-3): GAGVSQSPRYKVAKRGQDVALRCDPISGHVSLFWYQQALGQGPEFLTYFQNEAQLDKSGLPSDRFFAERPEGSVSTLKIQRTQQEDSAVYLCASSLEGGRALDTQYFGPGTRLTVL.

The V gene is TRBV24-1, the J gene TRBJ2-5; D uncertain. The V and J ends lost 5 bases and 5 bases respectively, with 11 bases between them. The CDR3 sequence is 13 residues long. The germline V gene encodes CDR1 KGHDR and CDR2 SFDVKD. The CDR3 reads CATSGAPSETQYF. Written as DNA, the CDR3 is TGTGCCACCAGTGGGGCGCCGTCGGAGACCCAGTACTTC.

The V gene is TRBV19, the J gene TRBJ2-7; 8 positions match TRBD1. V dropped 6 bases and J dropped 4; count of bases not matched to a gene: 8. Germline assignment: CDR1 LNHDA and CDR2 SQIVND (reference sequence). This CDR3 spans 14 amino acids. Written as DNA, the CDR3 is TGTGCCAGTAGGAGTCGCGGACAGGGTTACGAGCAGTACTTC. Protein sequence: CASRSRGQGYEQYF.

This chain uses TRBV19 with TRBJ2-5, with 9 bases matching TRBD1. Germline assignment: CDR1 LNHDA and CDR2 SQIVND (reference sequence). The CDR3 is made up of 15 amino acids. Losses at the gene ends were 5 bases for V and 5 bases for J; bases not matched to a gene: 9. The CDR3 loop is CASSGSGTGWETQYF. CDR3 sequence (DNA): TGTGCCAGTAGTGGCTCCGGGACAGGGTGGGAGACCCAGTACTTC.

V usage is TRBV10-3 and J usage is TRBJ1-1, with TRBD1 identical over 9 bases. V lost 5 bases, J lost 1 base, and 8 bases stayed unmatched. The CDR3 is made up of 16 amino acids. Germline lookup yields CDR1 ENHRY and CDR2 SYGVKD. CDR3: CAISFTGGVRNTEAFF. The CDR3 DNA sequence: TGTGCCATCAGTTTTACAGGGGGCGTGAGGAACACTGAAGCTTTCTTT.

The chain joins TRBV6-6 to TRBJ1-1; a weak D match, TRBD1 (6 bases). The germline CDR1 and CDR2 sequences are MNHNY and SVGAGI (reference sequence). The germline V and J ends were trimmed by 5 bases and 0 bases, with 7 bases remaining between them. The length of the CDR3 is 13 residues. In nucleotides, the CDR3 is TGTGCCAGCAGTCAGGGGATGAACACTGAAGCTTTCTTT. Its protein product is CASSQGMNTEAFF.

The J gene is TRBJ1-6, the V gene TRBV5-5, with D possibly matching TRBD1 (5 bases). V was shortened by 1 base and J by 5 bases, with 13 bases between the two germline ends. CDR3 length: 16 amino acids. CDR1 is SGHKS, CDR2 YYEKEE, per germline (reference sequence). CDR3 in amino acids: CASSLPRQSHNSPLHF. The CDR3 DNA reads as TGTGCCAGCAGCTTGCCCAGACAGAGCCATAATTCACCCCTCCACTTT.

The chain joins TRBV6-6 to TRBJ2-7, with D possibly TRBD2 on 6 matching bases. The CDR3 sequence is 14 residues long. Germline-derived CDR1 and CDR2 are MNHNY and SVGAGI (reference sequence). V lost 8 bases to trimming and J lost 4 bases, with 18 bases between them. The CDR3 sequence is CASGGGPLVYEQYF. The CDR3, as DNA: TGTGCCAGCGGGGGAGGTCCGCTAGTTTACGAGCAGTACTTC.

The chain employs TRBV30 and TRBJ1-3, with D uncertain. Germline values: CDR1 GTSNPN, CDR2 SVGIG (reference sequence). Trimming left V 0 bases short and J 2 bases short, with 8 bases between. The CDR3 contains 14 residues. The DNA for the CDR3 is TGTGCCTGGAGTGTGGCCGTTCCTGGAAACACCATATATTTT. Translating gives CAWSVAVPGNTIYF.

This chain links TRBV3-1 (or the pseudogene TRBV3-2) with TRBJ2-3; 10 bases agree with TRBD2. The J segment lost 3 bases and the V segment lost 4 bases, leaving 10 bases of the junction unmatched. Germline lookup yields CDR1 LGHDT and CDR2 YNNKEL (reference sequence). This CDR3 is 17 amino acids long. The CDR3, as DNA: TGTGCCAGCAGCCTCCGCGCTAGCGGGAGCGGGACAGATACGCAGTATTTT. Residues: CASSLRASGSGTDTQYF.

The chain couples TRBV7-2 to TRBJ2-7; D might be TRBD1 (5 bases). Germline-derived CDR1 and CDR2 are SGHTA and FQGNSA. V was clipped by 5 bases and J by 1 base, with 15 bases between them. This CDR3 region has 15 residues. CDR3 in amino acids: CASSPSRRESYEQYF. The CDR3 coding sequence is TGTGCCAGCAGCCCCTCTCGCAGGGAATCCTACGAGCAGTACTTC.

V and J are TRBV18 and TRBJ2-3; 7 bases match TRBD2. J gave up 3 bases and V 2 bases, and 8 bases lay outside the gene matches. This CDR3 comprises 16 residues. The V gene's germline CDR1 is KGHSH and CDR2 LQKENI. CDR3 loop: CASSPGTGLRTDTQYF. Written as DNA, the CDR3 is TGTGCCAGCTCACCAGGGACGGGACTACGGACAGATACGCAGTATTTT.

The genes are TRBV19 and TRBJ1-1; D perhaps matches TRBD1 (5 bases). The CDR3 runs 13 residues. V shed 7 bases and J shed 1 base, with 10 bases lying between them. Germline loops: CDR1 LNHDA, CDR2 SQIVND (reference sequence). The CDR3 DNA follows: TGTGCCAGTATAAACAGGCAGAACACTGAAGCTTTCTTT. Its protein is CASINRQNTEAFF.

This sequence joins TRBV5-1 and TRBJ2-5, with 11 positions matching TRBD1. The CDR3 length is 15 residues. Trimming took 4 bases from V and 5 from J; bases not matched to a gene: 7. Germline V gene lookup returns CDR1 SGHRS and CDR2 YFSETQ. CDR3 loop: CASSRGQGAGETQYF. The CDR3 coding sequence is TGCGCCAGCAGCCGAGGACAGGGGGCCGGCGAGACCCAGTACTTC.

The chain has TRBV5-1 and TRBJ2-2; 9 bases match TRBD2. The CDR3 contains 18 residues. Germline trimming cut 2 bases from V and 0 bases from J; bases unmatched to any gene: 8. Germline values: CDR1 SGHRS, CDR2 YFSETQ. Written as DNA, the CDR3 is TGCGCCAGCAGCTTTTTAATAGCGGGGGCCCCGAACACCGGGGAGCTGTTTTTT. It codes for CASSFLIAGAPNTGELFF. Full variable domain (missing parts from reference TRBV5-1 and TRBJ2-2): KAGVTQTPRYLIKTRGQQVTLSCSPISGHRSVSWYQQTPGQGLQFLFEYFSETQRNKGNFPGRFSGRQFSNSRSEMNVSTLELGDSALYLCASSFLIAGAPNTGELFFGEGSRLTVL.

The chain uses TRBV6-5 and TRBJ1-1, with no clear D. V shed 1 base and J shed 4 bases, with 10 bases lying between them. This CDR3 has 14 amino acids. Germline CDR1 reads MNHEY; CDR2 reads SVGAGI. CDR3 sequence reads: CASSYLGVITEAFF. The CDR3 region has the DNA TGTGCCAGCAGTTACTTAGGAGTAATCACTGAAGCTTTCTTT.

The CDR3 is CASSPRTGKSPDTQYF. CDR3 sequence (DNA): TGCGCCAGCAGCCCCCGGACAGGGAAGTCTCCAGATACGCAGTATTTT. The chain recombines TRBV5-1 with TRBJ2-3, with 8 bases that match TRBD1. The V gene's germline CDR1 is SGHRS and CDR2 YFSETQ. The CDR3 runs to 16 residues. Germline trimming cut 4 bases from V and 4 bases from J; bases unmatched to any gene: 11.

V and J are TRBV19 and TRBJ2-6; possible D gene TRBD1, 6 bases. The germline V gene has CDR1 LNHDA and CDR2 SQIVND (reference sequence). V lost 4 bases to trimming and J lost 2 bases, with 12 bases between them. This CDR3 comprises 16 residues. The chain's CDR3 is CASSTTPGAGANVLTF. Here the CDR3 DNA reads TGTGCCAGTAGTACCACCCCAGGGGCTGGGGCCAACGTCCTGACTTTC.

The V and J genes are TRBV27 and TRBJ1-5; D not resolved. V gave up 5 bases and J gave up 8 bases, with 13 bases separating them. The germline CDR1 and CDR2 sequences are MNHEY and SMNVEV (reference sequence). The CDR3 loop spans 13 amino acids. The CDR3 sequence: CASSAGIKEPQHF. DNA for the CDR3: TGTGCCAGCAGTGCGGGAATCAAGGAGCCCCAGCATTTT.

The genes are TRBV14 and TRBJ1-6, with no clear D. The V end was cut by 2 bases, the J end by 0 bases, with 8 bases between. This CDR3 is built from 16 residues. The germline gives CDR1 SGHDN, CDR2 FVKESK. CDR3 nucleotide sequence: TGTGCCAGCAGCCAAACGTCCTACTCCTATAATTCACCCCTCCACTTT. Translated, it gives CASSQTSYSYNSPLHF.

The chain is built from TRBV9 and TRBJ1-6; no clear D. Trimming cost V 1 base and J 6 bases, with 11 bases left between them. This CDR3 comprises 15 residues. The V gene's germline CDR1 is SGDLS and CDR2 YYNGEE. DNA of the CDR3: TGTGCCAGCAGCGTAACCCCGGGGTTTAATTCACCCCTCCACTTT. It yields the protein CASSVTPGFNSPLHF.

The rearrangement links TRBV5-1 to TRBJ2-2, with TRBD2 matching over 11 bases. Trimming took 0 bases from V and 7 from J; bases not matched to a gene: 14. The germline V gene has CDR1 SGHRS and CDR2 YFSETQ. The CDR3 is made up of 19 amino acids. Here the CDR3 reads CASSLDRTSGPGNGGELFF. The CDR3 nucleotides read TGCGCCAGCAGCTTGGATAGGACTAGCGGGCCGGGGAATGGCGGGGAGCTGTTTTTT.

The V and J genes are TRBV7-2 and TRBJ1-2; tentative D call: TRBD1 (5 bases). Germline V lookup: CDR1 SGHTA, CDR2 FQGNSA. V lost 3 bases, J lost 8 bases, and 10 bases lay in between. The CDR3 contains 12 residues. Written as DNA, the CDR3 is TGTGCCAGCAGCTTGCAGGGCTACGGCTACACCTTC. This translates into CASSLQGYGYTF.

This chain connects TRBV7-3 to TRBJ2-1; TRBD2 might be the D (6 bases). The CDR3 totals 18 residues. CDR1 and CDR2 (germline): SGHTA, FQGTGA. V lost 3 bases and J 0 bases, leaving 18 bases between the germline ends. The DNA for the CDR3 is TGTGCCAGCAGCTTGGGGCGGGATTCAGCTTTCTCCTACAATGAGCAGTTCTTC. It yields the protein CASSLGRDSAFSYNEQFF.

The chain employs TRBV19 and TRBJ1-5, with 7 bases that match TRBD1. The CDR3 spans 15 residues. Looked up from germline, CDR1 is LNHDA and CDR2 is SQIVND (reference sequence). J gave up 5 bases and V 7 bases, and 11 bases lay outside the gene matches. This CDR3 reads CASTVTGKVYQPQHF. CDR3 sequence (DNA): TGTGCCAGTACCGTGACAGGGAAGGTTTATCAGCCCCAGCATTTT.

The V call is TRBV29-1, the J call TRBJ2-6; tentative D call: TRBD2 (5 bases). Trimming took off 6 bases at V and 4 bases at J, with 10 bases between the two ends. The CDR3 contains 13 residues. Germline loops: CDR1 SQVTM, CDR2 ANQGSEA. This CDR3 is CSVEGSGANVLTF. In DNA, the CDR3 is TGCAGCGTAGAGGGTTCCGGGGCCAACGTCCTGACTTTC.

This sequence joins TRBV29-1 and TRBJ1-4; TRBD1 agrees at 8 bases. Germline V CDR1 and CDR2: SQVTM, ANQGSEA. V was pared by 5 bases and J by 3 bases, with 5 bases of the junction left unmatched. There are 14 residues in the CDR3. The CDR3 DNA reads TGCAGCGTTACACCGGGACAGGCTAATGAAAAACTGTTTTTT. Residues: CSVTPGQANEKLFF.

This chain connects TRBV4-3 to TRBJ2-7; TRBD2 matches 9 bases. The CDR3 loop spans 15 amino acids. With 0 bases clipped from V and 6 bases from J, the junction kept 6 bases outside the gene matches. CDR1 is LGHNA and CDR2 is YSLEER in the germline V gene. This CDR3 is CASSQDPSGIFEQYF. Here the CDR3 DNA reads TGCGCCAGCAGCCAAGATCCTAGCGGGATTTTCGAGCAGTACTTC.